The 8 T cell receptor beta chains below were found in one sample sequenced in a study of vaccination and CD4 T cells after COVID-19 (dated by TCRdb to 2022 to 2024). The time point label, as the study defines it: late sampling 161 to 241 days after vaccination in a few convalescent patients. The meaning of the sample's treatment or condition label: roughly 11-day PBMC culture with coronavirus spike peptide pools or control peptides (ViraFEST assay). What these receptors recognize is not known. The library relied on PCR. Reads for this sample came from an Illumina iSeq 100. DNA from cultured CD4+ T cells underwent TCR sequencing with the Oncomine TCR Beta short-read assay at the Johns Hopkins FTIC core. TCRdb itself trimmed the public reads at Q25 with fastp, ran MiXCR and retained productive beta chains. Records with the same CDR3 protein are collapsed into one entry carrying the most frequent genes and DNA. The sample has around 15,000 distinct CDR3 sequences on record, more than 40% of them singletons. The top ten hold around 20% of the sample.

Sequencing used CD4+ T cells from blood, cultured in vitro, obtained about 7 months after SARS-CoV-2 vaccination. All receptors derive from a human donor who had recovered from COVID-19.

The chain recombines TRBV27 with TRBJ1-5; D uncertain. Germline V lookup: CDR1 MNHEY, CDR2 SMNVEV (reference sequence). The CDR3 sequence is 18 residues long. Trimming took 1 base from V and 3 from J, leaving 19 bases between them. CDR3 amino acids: CASSLFTPFDGTNQPQHF. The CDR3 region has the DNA TGTGCCAGCAGTTTATTTACTCCATTTGACGGAACCAATCAGCCCCAGCATTTT.

CDR3: CASSLDRAGELFF. CDR3 coding DNA: TGTGCCAGCAGCTTAGATAGGGCTGGGGAACTGTTTTTT. The V gene is TRBV11-2, the J gene TRBJ1-4; no firm D call. V gave up 0 bases and J gave up 12 bases, with 11 bases separating them. Germline lookup yields CDR1 SGHAT and CDR2 FQNNGV. The CDR3 runs to 13 residues.

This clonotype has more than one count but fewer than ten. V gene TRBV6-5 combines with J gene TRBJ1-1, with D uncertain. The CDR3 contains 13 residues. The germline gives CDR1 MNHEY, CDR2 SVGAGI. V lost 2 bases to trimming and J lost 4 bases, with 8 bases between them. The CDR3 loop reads CASSYTSGTEAFF. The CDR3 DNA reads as TGTGCCAGCAGTTACACCTCGGGCACTGAAGCTTTCTTT.

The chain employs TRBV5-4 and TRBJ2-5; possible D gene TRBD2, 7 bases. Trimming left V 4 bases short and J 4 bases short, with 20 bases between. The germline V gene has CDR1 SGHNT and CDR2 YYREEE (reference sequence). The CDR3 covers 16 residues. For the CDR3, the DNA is TGTGCCAGCAGCGTGGCCCGGGGGGCACTCGGAGAGACCCAGTACTTC. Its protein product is CASSVARGALGETQYF.

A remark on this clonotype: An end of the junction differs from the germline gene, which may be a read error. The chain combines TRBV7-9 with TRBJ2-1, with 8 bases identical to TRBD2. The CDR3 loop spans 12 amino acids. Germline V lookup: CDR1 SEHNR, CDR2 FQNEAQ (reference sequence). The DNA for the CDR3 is TGTGCCAGCAGCTTTGGGGCGGGGGGCCTATCTTTC. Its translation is CASSFGAGGLSF.

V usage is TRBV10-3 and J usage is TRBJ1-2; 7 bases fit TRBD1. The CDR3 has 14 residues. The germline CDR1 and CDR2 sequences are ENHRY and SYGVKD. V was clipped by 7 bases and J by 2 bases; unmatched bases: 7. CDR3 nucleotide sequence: TGTGCCATCAACATGAGACAGGGAAACTATGGCTACACCTTC. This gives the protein CAINMRQGNYGYTF.

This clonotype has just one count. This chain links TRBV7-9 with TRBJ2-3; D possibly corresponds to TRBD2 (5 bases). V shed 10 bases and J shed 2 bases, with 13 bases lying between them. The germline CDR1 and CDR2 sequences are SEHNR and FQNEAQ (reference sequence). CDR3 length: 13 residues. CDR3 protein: CATGLVITDTQYF. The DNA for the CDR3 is TGTGCCACCGGACTGGTGATCACAGATACGCAGTATTTT.

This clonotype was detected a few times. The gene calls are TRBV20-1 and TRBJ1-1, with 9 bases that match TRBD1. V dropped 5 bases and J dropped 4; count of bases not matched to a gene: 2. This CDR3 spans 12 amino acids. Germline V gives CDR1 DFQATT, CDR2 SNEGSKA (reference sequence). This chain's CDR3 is CSAYRGLTEAFF. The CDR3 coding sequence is TGCAGTGCTTACAGGGGGCTCACTGAAGCTTTCTTT.